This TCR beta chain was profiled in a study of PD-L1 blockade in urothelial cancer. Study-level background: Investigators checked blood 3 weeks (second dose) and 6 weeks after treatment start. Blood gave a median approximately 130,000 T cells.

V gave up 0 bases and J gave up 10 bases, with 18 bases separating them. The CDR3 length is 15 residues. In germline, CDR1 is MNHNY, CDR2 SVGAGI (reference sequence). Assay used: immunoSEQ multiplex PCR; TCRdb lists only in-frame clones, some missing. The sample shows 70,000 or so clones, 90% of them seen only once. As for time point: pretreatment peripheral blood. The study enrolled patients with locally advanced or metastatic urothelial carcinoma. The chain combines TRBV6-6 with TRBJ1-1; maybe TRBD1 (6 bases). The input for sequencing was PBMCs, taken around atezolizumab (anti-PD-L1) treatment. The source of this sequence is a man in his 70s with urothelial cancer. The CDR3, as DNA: TGTGCCAGCAGTTACTCGAGGGACATCCCTCTCAGAGCTTTCTTT. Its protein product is CASSYSRDIPLRAFF.